The clone carrying this T cell receptor beta chain was found once. The sample belongs to a study of T cell changes during pregnancy in multiple sclerosis. The CDR3 runs to 14 residues. CDR1 and CDR2 (germline): SGDLS, YYNGEE. Trimming shortened V by 4 bases and J by 0 bases, and 9 bases separated the two germline ends. The repertoire was sequenced with immunoSEQ multiplex PCR; TCRdb's copy has only in-frame clones and lacks some. The data show 45,000 or so clones, with approximately 91% seen just once and about 1.5% held by the top ten. This TCR was recovered from a female donor with multiple sclerosis, enrolled in a pregnancy study. V and J are TRBV9 and TRBJ2-3; D remains ambiguous. What was sequenced was PBMCs (not recorded whether the cells were cultured). The CDR3 DNA reads TGTGCCAGCAGCCCTCATCTAAGCACAGATACGCAGTATTTT. Translated, it gives CASSPHLSTDTQYF.